The clone carrying this TCR beta chain was recorded only once. The data derive from a study of T cells in Graves' hyperthyroidism and ophthalmopathy. Stable disease denoted Graves' hyperthyroidism without ophthalmopathy progression within 18 months. Trimming removed 4 bases from V and 2 bases from J, with 12 bases in between. CDR3 length: 14 amino acids. CDR1 SGHRS and CDR2 YFSETQ come from the germline V gene. What was amplified from RNA transcripts were TCR beta CDR3 regions. A first-round RT-PCR of the TCR CDR3 used the HTBI primer set. MiXCR, applied by TCRdb to the multiplex PCR reads, yields one record per CDR3 protein. The table includes approximately 210,000 distinct CDR3 sequences, 17% detected once.

The chain has TRBV5-1 and TRBJ2-5; D perhaps matches TRBD2 (6 bases). The TCR sequence derives from a man in his fifties with Graves' hyperthyroidism. The sample was blood. CDR3 sequence reads: CASSQGTSQETQYF. The CDR3 DNA reads TGCGCCAGCAGCCAAGGGACTTCGCAAGAGACCCAGTACTTC.